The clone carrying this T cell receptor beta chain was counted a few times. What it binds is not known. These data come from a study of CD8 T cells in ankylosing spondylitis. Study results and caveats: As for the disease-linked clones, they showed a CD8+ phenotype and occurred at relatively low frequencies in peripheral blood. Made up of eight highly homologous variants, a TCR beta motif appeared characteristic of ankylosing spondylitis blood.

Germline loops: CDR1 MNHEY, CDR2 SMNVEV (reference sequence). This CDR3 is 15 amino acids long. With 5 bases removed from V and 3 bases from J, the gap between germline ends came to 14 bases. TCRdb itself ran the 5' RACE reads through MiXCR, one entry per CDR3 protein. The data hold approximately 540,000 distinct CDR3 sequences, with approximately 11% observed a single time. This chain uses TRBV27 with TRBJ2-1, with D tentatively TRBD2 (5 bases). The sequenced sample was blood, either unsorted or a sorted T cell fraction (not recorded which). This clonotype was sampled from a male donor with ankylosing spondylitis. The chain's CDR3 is CASSPEAEIYNEQFF. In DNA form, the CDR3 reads TGTGCCAGCAGTCCCGAAGCGGAGATCTACAATGAGCAGTTCTTC.